Following are 12 T cell receptor beta chains from one sample sequenced in a study of regulatory T cells in long-lasting Graves disease. The time point was: newly diagnosed GD, antithyroid drugs for less than 3 months. PBMCs provided the RNA from which the TCR library was made. The authors built TCR beta libraries using iRepertoire HTBI primers and Arm-PCR of CDR3 regions. TCRdb re-called the multiplex PCR reads through MiXCR, storing one row per CDR3 protein. Of 360,000 or so distinct CDR3 sequences listed, roughly 12% are singletons. These records were also assigned to another study, of T cells in Graves' hyperthyroidism and ophthalmopathy.

The material sequenced was peripheral blood mononuclear cells (PBMCs), taken at new diagnosis, from a patient treated with antithyroid drugs. The receptors here all came from a woman younger than 35 with Graves disease.

This clonotype was detected ten times or more. J is TRBJ2-1 and V is TRBV20-1; 8 nucleotides agree with TRBD2. This CDR3 is built from 13 residues. Trimming at V came to 8 bases and at J to 5 bases, leaving 8 bases not matched to a gene. From germline, CDR1 is DFQATT and CDR2 SNEGSKA (reference sequence). As DNA, the CDR3 is TGCAGTTGGACTAGCATCTTCCACAATGAGCAGTTCTTC. Translating it yields CSWTSIFHNEQFF.

This chain connects TRBV19 to TRBJ2-1; TRBD2 agrees at 9 bases. The CDR3 loop spans 16 amino acids. Trimming cost V 5 bases and J 7 bases; bases outside gene matches: 12. Germline CDR1 LNHDA, CDR2 SQIVND (reference sequence). Here the CDR3 reads CASSPRGSGSRNEQFF. The CDR3 bases are TGTGCCAGTAGTCCCCGAGGTAGCGGGAGTCGGAATGAGCAGTTCTTC.

This clonotype was recorded a few times. This chain connects TRBV6-2 or TRBV6-3 to TRBJ2-7; possible D gene TRBD1, 6 bases. CDR3 length: 13 residues. Germline CDR1 MNHEY, CDR2 SVGEGT. V lost 5 bases and J lost 3, with 11 bases in between. The CDR3 protein is CASSDTGYYEQYF. Written as DNA, the CDR3 is TGTGCCAGCAGTGATACAGGGTACTACGAGCAGTACTTC.

In its sample, this clonotype was seen many times. This chain links TRBV12-3 or TRBV12-4 with TRBJ2-7, with D unclear. The CDR3 extends over 13 amino acids. The V end was cut by 4 bases, the J end by 5 bases, with 12 bases between. CDR3 DNA: TGTGCCAGCAGTTATCTTCGTTATGACGAGCAGTACTTC. Amino acid sequence: CASSYLRYDEQYF.

J is TRBJ2-1 and V is TRBV7-2; D not certain. CDR1 is SGHTA and CDR2 is FQGNSA in the germline V gene. The V end lost 1 base, the J end lost 12 bases, and 16 bases lay between the germline ends. The CDR3 consists of 14 residues. CDR3: CASSLDTGMYRQFF. CDR3 nucleotides: TGTGCCAGCAGCTTAGACACCGGCATGTACCGGCAGTTCTTC.

In this sample, this clonotype turned up a few times. The chain has TRBV12-3 or TRBV12-4 and TRBJ1-4; 7 bases fit TRBD1. Losses at the gene ends were 6 bases for V and 2 bases for J; bases not matched to a gene: 9. The CDR3 length is 16 residues. In nucleotides, the CDR3 is TGTGCCAGCAGGAGGGGGCGAGTATGGACTAATGAAAAACTGTTTTTT. Translating gives CASRRGRVWTNEKLFF.

The genes are TRBV6-1 and TRBJ1-1; D gene uncertain. Deletions cut 3 bases from V and 5 bases from J, with 10 bases between. Germline values: CDR1 MNHNS, CDR2 SASEGT. This CDR3 has 13 amino acids. The CDR3 sequence: CASSEWGRTEAFF. The CDR3 bases are TGTGCCAGCAGTGAGTGGGGTCGGACTGAAGCTTTCTTT.

The table lists this clonotype with many counts. The V call is TRBV11-2, the J call TRBJ2-1; D is unresolved. The CDR3 consists of 14 residues. Germline-derived CDR1 and CDR2 are SGHAT and FQNNGV. Deletions cut 3 bases from V and 6 bases from J, with 12 bases between. CDR3 sequence (DNA): TGTGCCAGCAGCTTCCGGTTGGCTTTCAATGAGCAGTTCTTC. It is translated as CASSFRLAFNEQFF.

There are many counts of this clonotype. This sequence joins TRBV27 and TRBJ1-6, with D tentatively TRBD1 (5 bases). V lost 5 bases and J lost 7, with 12 bases in between. Germline V lookup: CDR1 MNHEY, CDR2 SMNVEV (reference sequence). This CDR3 is built from 14 residues. In nucleotides, the CDR3 is TGTGCCAGCAGTCCGATAAGGGGAAATTCACCCCTCCACTTT. As protein: CASSPIRGNSPLHF.

The chain links TRBV19 to TRBJ2-5; a possible D gene is TRBD1 (6 bases). This CDR3 is 14 amino acids long. CDR1 LNHDA and CDR2 SQIVND come from the germline V gene (reference sequence). Trimming left V 11 bases short and J 2 bases short, with 18 bases between. The CDR3 DNA is TGTGCCGCATCTCGGACAGCTAGACAAGAGACCCAGTACTTC. Protein product: CAASRTARQETQYF.

This clonotype was seen many times. This chain connects TRBV7-9 to TRBJ1-1, with D possibly being TRBD1 (5 bases). Germline values: CDR1 SEHNR, CDR2 FQNEAQ (reference sequence). CDR3 size: 15 residues. Deletions cut 1 base from V and 1 base from J, with 10 bases between. Here the CDR3 DNA reads TGTGCCAGCAGCTTAGTCGGGGCGGGGAACACTGAAGCTTTCTTT. Amino acids: CASSLVGAGNTEAFF.

The V gene is TRBV30, the J gene TRBJ2-1, with 12 positions matching TRBD2. V lost 8 bases, J lost 3 bases, and 14 bases stayed unmatched. The CDR3 covers 17 residues. CDR1 GTSNPN and CDR2 SVGIG come from the germline V gene (reference sequence). The CDR3 reads CAGRGASGRVNYNEQFF. The DNA for the CDR3 is TGTGCCGGCCGGGGGGCTAGCGGGAGGGTTAACTACAATGAGCAGTTCTTC.